The following is a TCR beta chain sequence with its context. It lacks a known antigen. No much larger clone is present one base from it, and per-base qualities are unavailable. Enrolling through a virtual design, the prospective study's participants ranged in age from roughly 18 to 95 years and lived across 20 to 30 United States geographic areas. In the prospective study, cohorts were assigned on the basis of participant-reported clinical history obtained from a screening survey and a study questionnaire. In the prospective study, whole blood, serum and a nasopharyngeal or oropharyngeal swab were collected from each participant by mobile phlebotomists. Participants in the prospective study had the option to provide additional blood draws and questionnaires over a roughly 2-month period. Prospective study blood samples were shipped either frozen or at room temperature before DNA extraction. TCRbeta CDR3 regions were amplified from genomic DNA using the immunoSEQ Assay, a bias-controlled multiplex PCR. The study's own analysis went as follows. Within the assay, amplification of reference gene primers was used to estimate how many nucleated cells each sample contained. Sequence reads were collapsed and filtered to measure the absolute abundance of every unique TCRbeta CDR3 rearrangement. For each sample, productive Simpson clonality was calculated as the square root of Simpson's diversity index across productive rearrangements. Entries here come from immuneACCESS through TCRdb and include only in-frame sequences with V and J called. Some clones fail to appear in such tables; in the studies checked, an unresolved V gene covers under half of the shortfall, and the cause of the remainder is unknown. V and J calls and clone size are copied from that table; D and trimming were computed from the DNA. The sample table lists 260,000 or so clones, around 88% of them with a count of one. The leading ten clones occupy 1% to 1.5% of the sample.

This entry comes from a study of blood T cell repertoires in COVID-19 (TCRdb year 2020). Study-wide context: Samples from collaborators originated in the United States, Italy and Spain and spanned both the acute and convalescent phases of COVID-19. Nearly every sample came with metadata listing a de-identified subject ID, COVID-19 status, age in years and sex. The material from the prospective study consisted of cDNA or gDNA derived from T cells, B-cell-depleted T cells, or PBMCs. Where available, HLA class I and class II types were obtained from metadata supplied by the sample provider rather than from assay-based typing. The samples were drawn from two sources: the first 160 participants of the ongoing ImmuneRACE study, and 1,254 subjects contributed by 6 global collaborators. Subjects who had been exposed to COVID-19, were actively infected with it, or had recovered from it provided the deeply sampled blood TCRbeta repertoires that made up the dataset. The repertoires were made available in a free public database intended to serve as a resource for research on the immune response to SARS-CoV-2.

The trim is 4 bases for V and 0 bases for J, with a gap of 12 bases between the germline ends. The germline V gene (reference sequence) supplies CDR1 SEHNR and CDR2 FQNEAQ. Counted from cysteine to phenylalanine, this CDR3 has 15 amino acids. The entry retains the CDR3 DNA only, 45 bases that are in frame from base 1. Broader findings and caveats from the paper: Clinical and demographic metadata were provided uncurated, with the amount varying by source and participant.

This TCR was sampled from a woman aged 40 to 55 with acute COVID-19. The sequenced sample was PBMCs or T cells enriched from blood (not recorded which). The V and J segments used are TRBV7-9 and TRBJ1-2, with TRBD1 tentatively as D gene (6 bases match). The CDR3 region has the sequence CASSSTRGTNYGYTF. Read as DNA, the sequence is TGTGCCAGCAGCTCCACAAGGGGGACTAACTATGGCTACACCTTC.